The sequence of this T cell receptor beta chain was determined in a study of regulatory T cells in long-lasting Graves disease. General study findings and limits: Persistent Graves' patients showed a TCR diversity that was lower than that of newly diagnosed ones.

Specified time point: newly diagnosed GD, antithyroid drugs for less than 3 months. RNA from PBMCs was the source of the TCR library. A blood draw put about 9.9 milliliters of peripheral blood into EDTA tubes. CDR3-region Arm-PCR and iRepertoire HTBI primers produced the TCR beta libraries. TCRdb ran MiXCR on the multiplex PCR reads and lists one entry per CDR3 protein. The sample holds 500,000 to 700,000 distinct CDR3 sequences; roughly 15% are singletons and the top ten take under 20%. Comment on this clonotype: Its antigen is currently unknown.

Trimming took off 1 base at V and 6 bases at J, with 3 bases between the two ends. The length of the CDR3 is 12 residues. Germline values: CDR1 KGHDR, CDR2 SFDVKD. The sample also formed part of further work on T cells in Graves' hyperthyroidism and ophthalmopathy. From that second work: Uncontrolled infection, other autoimmune disease, pregnancy and lactation each barred patients from inclusion. Peripheral blood also featured most of the thyroid clonotypes expanded above 0.001.

This clonotype was sampled from a woman aged 25 to 39 with Graves disease. This material consisted of peripheral blood mononuclear cells (PBMCs), taken at new diagnosis, from a patient treated with antithyroid drugs. The rearrangement links TRBV24-1 to TRBJ1-3; no definite D call. CDR3 DNA: TGTGCCACCAGTGATTTTAAAAACACCATATATTTT. Its protein is CATSDFKNTIYF.